This T cell receptor beta chain was profiled in a study of vaccination effects on CD4 cells after COVID-19. Overall study context: IL-2 at approximately 10 IU/ml and peptides at roughly 9.6 ug/ml were added to cultured PBMC, fewer than 2.5 million per well. The study's findings and limits: Only a single clone (1 of 255 vaccine-induced clones in healthy vaccinees) cross-reacted with common cold coronaviruses.

Germline assignment: CDR1 MNHEY and CDR2 SMNVEV (reference sequence). The CDR3 spans 14 residues. The V segment lost 6 bases and the J segment 5 bases; nucleotides outside the gene matches: 8. Following 10 days of culture, CD4+ T cells were isolated. Regarding this clone: Its antigen is not identified.

Profiled with immunoSEQ multiplex PCR; TCRdb holds only in-frame clones, not every one. This repertoire shows 70,000 to 75,000 clones, 60% to 80% found once; its top ten account for roughly 2%. Sample: CD4+ T cells from PBMCs cultured without peptide, taken before COVID-19 vaccination. This receptor was taken from a human donor who received a COVID-19 vaccine. The genes are TRBV27 and TRBJ2-5, with 8 nucleotides matching TRBD1. In nucleotides, the CDR3 is TGTGCCAGCAGGATGACAGGGGCAGGGGAGACCCAGTACTTC. It is translated as CASRMTGAGETQYF.